This TCR beta chain stems from a study of cytomegalovirus exposure and HLA in healthy donors. The study, taken as a whole, reports: Among the sequence variants, a highly shared cluster was likely an artifact of sequencing. TCR beta chain V- and J-gene trimming was linked, in a later analysis, to a missense variant in DCLRE1C. Most TCR sequences were uncommon, yet certain public TCRs appeared in many donors.

The CDR3 runs 16 residues. In germline, CDR1 is PRHDT, CDR2 FYEKMQ (reference sequence). J lost 5 bases, V lost 5 bases, and 9 bases had no gene match. Vbeta (60) and Jbeta (13) primers were used in the PCR. Here immunoSEQ multiplex PCR was the method, and the copy in TCRdb shows in-frame clones only, minus some. The table shows under 300,000 clones, with 84% occurring only once. This clone appeared a single time. The antigen remains undetermined. The sequence was collected from a woman between 35 and 50 years old in good health and CMV-seropositive. Specimen: PBMCs. The chain uses TRBV13 and TRBJ1-4, with TRBD1 matching 9 bases. The CDR3 DNA reads TGTGCCAGCAGCGCAAACCGGGACAGGGCAAATGAAAAACTGTTTTTT. This gives the protein CASSANRDRANEKLFF.